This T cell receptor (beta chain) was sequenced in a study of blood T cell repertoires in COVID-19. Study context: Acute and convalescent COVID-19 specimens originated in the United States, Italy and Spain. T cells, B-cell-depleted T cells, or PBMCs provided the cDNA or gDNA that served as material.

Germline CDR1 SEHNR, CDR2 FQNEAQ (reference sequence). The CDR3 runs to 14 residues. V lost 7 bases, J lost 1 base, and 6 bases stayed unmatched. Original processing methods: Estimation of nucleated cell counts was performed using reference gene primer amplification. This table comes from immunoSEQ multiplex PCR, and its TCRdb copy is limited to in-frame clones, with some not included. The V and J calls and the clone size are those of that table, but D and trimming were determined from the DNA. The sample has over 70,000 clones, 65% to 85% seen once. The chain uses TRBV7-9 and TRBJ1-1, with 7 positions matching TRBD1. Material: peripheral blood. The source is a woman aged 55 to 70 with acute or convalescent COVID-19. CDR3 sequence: CASTFSGGNTEAFF. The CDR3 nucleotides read TGTGCCAGCACCTTCTCAGGGGGGAACACTGAAGCTTTCTTT.